The T cell receptor (beta chain) described here comes from a study of T cell responses to AZD1222 COVID-19 vaccine. This table comes from immunoSEQ multiplex PCR, and its TCRdb copy is limited to in-frame clones, with some not included. The table records around 260,000 clones, over 90% of them present only once. The CDR3 is 13 amino acids. The ends were cut back, 8 bases at V and 5 bases at J, with 16 bases in the middle. Germline-derived CDR1 and CDR2 are SNHLY and FYNNEI. The source material was peripheral blood, sampled on day 0 of AZD1222 vaccination. This TCR came from an adult in good health. The rearrangement links TRBV2 to TRBJ2-7, with D possibly being TRBD1 (6 bases). The CDR3 spells CASARGNIDEQYF. The CDR3 DNA is TGTGCCAGCGCGAGGGGGAATATAGACGAGCAGTACTTC.